This TCR beta chain originates from a study of Ad26.COV2.S vaccination and SARS-CoV-2 variants. Here immunoSEQ multiplex PCR was the method, and the copy in TCRdb shows in-frame clones only, minus some. The sample lists 300,000 to 350,000 clones, roughly nine tenths occurring once. The treatment was: around 19 received Ad26.COV2.S at low or high dose, single or two shots; 5 received placebo; per-sample allocation not given. Day 63 after the first injection of vaccine or placebo was the sampling time. The donor's status was that of an adult aged 18-55 years in Boston. V dropped 3 bases and J dropped 2 bases, with 17 bases sitting between them. There are 16 residues in the CDR3. Germline assignment: CDR1 MNHEY and CDR2 SVGAGI.

The receptor was derived from a person aged 18 to 59 who received the Ad26.COV2.S COVID-19 vaccine or a placebo. The rearrangement uses TRBV6-5 and TRBJ2-7; D remains unclear. This sample comprised peripheral blood, obtained in a trial of Ad26.COV2.S vaccine versus placebo. Here the CDR3 reads CASSYNVQYVTYEQYV. The CDR3 DNA reads as TGTGCCAGCAGTTATAATGTACAATATGTTACCTACGAGCAGTACGTC.